The 6 T cell receptor beta chains listed next were all sequenced from one sample in a study of T-cell reconstitution after alpha-beta-depleted transplantation in children. A library of TCRbeta sequences, prepared with unique molecular identifiers, was generated. TCRdb reprocessed the PCR reads with MiXCR, giving one entry per CDR3 protein. Among about 300,000 distinct CDR3 sequences, around a tenth were seen once, and the ten largest hold less than 9%. This specimen was PBMCs, taken before TCRalphabeta/CD19-depleted stem cell transplant. The origin of the receptors is a boy under two years old with acute myeloid leukemia, due to receive a stem cell transplant.

This clonotype has ten or more counts. The CDR3 DNA follows: TGCGCCAGCAGCTGGGGACAGGTGTCGAGGGATGAGCAGTTCTTC. This gives the protein CASSWGQVSRDEQFF. This chain connects TRBV5-1 to TRBJ2-1, with 8 bases aligning to TRBD1. The CDR3 has 15 residues. Unmatched junction bases numbered 10, after V lost 3 bases and J lost 8 bases. The germline V gene has CDR1 SGHRS and CDR2 YFSETQ.

The table lists this clonotype with a few counts. The chain carries TRBV20-1 and TRBJ2-1; 8 nucleotides match TRBD2. This CDR3 is built from 15 residues. Germline values: CDR1 DFQATT, CDR2 SNEGSKA (reference sequence). This CDR3 reads CSGVGGGFAYNEQFF. CDR3 bases: TGCAGCGGGGTGGGCGGGGGGTTCGCCTACAATGAGCAGTTCTTC.

The chain uses TRBV10-2 and TRBJ2-7; D is uncertain. Germline assignment: CDR1 WSHSY and CDR2 SAAADI. The CDR3 loop spans 13 amino acids. V was shortened by 8 bases and J by 10 bases, with 21 bases between the two germline ends. The CDR3 DNA follows: TGCGCCAGCGACAAAGGGTTGAGAGGTTATCAGTACTTC. It codes for CASDKGLRGYQYF.

This clonotype has at least ten counts. This rearrangement joins TRBV21-1 to TRBJ2-1; the D call in the table, TRBD2, was not verified against the DNA. TRBV21-1 is described as a pseudogene. This CDR3 has 17 amino acids. The CDR3 here is CASSKVTSGSPGNEQFF. CDR3 nucleotides: TGTGCCAGCAGCAAAGTCACTAGCGGGAGCCCCGGGAATGAGCAGTTCTTC.

The table lists this clonotype with many counts. The J gene is TRBJ2-2, the V gene TRBV7-8; tentative D call: TRBD2 (6 bases). The CDR3 extends over 16 amino acids. Germline V CDR1 and CDR2: SGHVS, FQNEAQ. Trimming removed 5 bases at V and 7 bases at J, with 20 bases between. Written as DNA, the CDR3 is TGTGCCAGCAGCGGGCTCTCGGCTCCGCGGGGCGGGGAGCTGTTTTTT. Translating it yields CASSGLSAPRGGELFF. Full variable domain (rest looked up from reference TRBV7-8 and TRBJ2-2): GAGVSQSPRYKVAKRGQDVALRCDPISGHVSLFWYQQALGQGPEFLTYFQNEAQLDKSGLPSDRFFAERPEGSVSTLKIQRTQQEDSAVYLCASSGLSAPRGGELFFGEGSRLTVL.

The sample holds many counts of this clonotype. V gene TRBV11-2 combines with J gene TRBJ1-1; possibly TRBD1 for D (6 bases). V was clipped by 5 bases and J by 7 bases, with 11 bases between them. This CDR3 has 12 amino acids. Germline V lookup: CDR1 SGHAT, CDR2 FQNNGV. The CDR3 region is CASSPGAVEAFF. The CDR3 DNA is TGTGCCAGCAGCCCAGGGGCAGTTGAAGCTTTCTTT.